This passage covers 13 T cell receptor beta chains from one sample sequenced in a study of cytomegalovirus exposure and HLA in healthy donors. The PCR was carried out with 60 Vbeta primers and 13 Jbeta primers. This table comes from immunoSEQ multiplex PCR, and its TCRdb copy is limited to in-frame clones, with some not included. Here the sample spans around 190,000 clones, approximately 78% being singletons. Sequenced material: PBMCs. These receptors were taken from a woman aged 30 to 39 in good health and CMV-seropositive.

This chain joins TRBV6-1 and TRBJ1-2; 9 nucleotides line up with TRBD1. The CDR3 covers 15 residues. The trim removed 4 bases at V and 5 bases at J, leaving 8 bases unmatched. CDR1 and CDR2 (germline): MNHNS, SASEGT. In DNA form, the CDR3 reads TGTGCCAGCAGTGTATTGGGACAGGGAAGTTATGGCTACACCTTC. This codes for CASSVLGQGSYGYTF.

The chain joins TRBV30 to TRBJ2-7; 10 bases fit TRBD2. The trim removed 4 bases at V and 2 bases at J, leaving 8 bases unmatched. The CDR3 is 15 residues long. The V gene's germline CDR1 is GTSNPN and CDR2 SVGIG (reference sequence). The CDR3 reads CAWTSGSGLAYEQYF. DNA for the CDR3: TGTGCCTGGACTAGCGGGAGCGGGTTAGCCTACGAGCAGTACTTC.

The J gene is TRBJ1-2, the V gene TRBV4-3, with 9 bases matching TRBD1. The CDR3 is 16 residues long. The germline V gene encodes CDR1 LGHNA and CDR2 YSLEER. J gave up 3 bases and V 2 bases, and 7 bases lay outside the gene matches. The DNA of the CDR3 is TGCGCCAGCAGCCAAAATCTGAGGACAGGGGACTATGGCTACACCTTC. Translated, it gives CASSQNLRTGDYGYTF.

In its sample, this clone was seen a few times. The rearrangement links TRBV28 to TRBJ1-5, with a possible D match to TRBD1 (6 bases). Germline V lookup: CDR1 MDHEN, CDR2 SYDVKM. V lost 2 bases and J lost 5, with 10 bases in between. This CDR3 region has 14 residues. CDR3 DNA: TGTGCCAGCAGTTTACTTCAGGGGTATCAGCCCCAGCATTTT. Translation gives CASSLLQGYQPQHF.

V gene TRBV19 combines with J gene TRBJ2-4; TRBD1 matches 10 bases. CDR1 is LNHDA and CDR2 is SQIVND in the germline V gene (reference sequence). Losses at the gene ends were 8 bases for V and 4 bases for J; bases not matched to a gene: 5. This CDR3 has 14 residues. The CDR3 is CASLDRGEKNIQYF. In nucleotides, the CDR3 is TGTGCCAGTTTGGACAGGGGGGAGAAAAACATTCAGTACTTC.

V is TRBV6-4 and J is TRBJ2-2; D unresolved. V was pared by 6 bases and J by 4 bases, with 12 bases between. Germline V gene lookup returns CDR1 MRHNA and CDR2 SNTAGT. The CDR3 extends over 14 amino acids. The CDR3 reads CASSPSTSTGELFF. The CDR3 nucleotides are TGTGCCAGCAGCCCCTCCACTTCCACCGGGGAGCTGTTTTTT.

V gene TRBV14 combines with J gene TRBJ2-6; TRBD2 is a possible D gene (5 bases). The CDR3 runs to 16 residues. V was pared by 3 bases and J by 4 bases, with 13 bases between. CDR1 and CDR2 from the germline V gene are SGHDN and FVKESK. CDR3 bases: TGTGCCAGCAGCCACTTTCGCGGGTCCGGGGCCAACGTCCTGACTTTC. As protein: CASSHFRGSGANVLTF.

V and J are TRBV2 and TRBJ1-3, with D maybe TRBD1 (6 bases). The CDR3 has 16 amino acids. CDR1 and CDR2 (germline): SNHLY, FYNNEI. Trimming left V 4 bases short and J 3 bases short, with 16 bases between. As DNA, the CDR3 is TGTGCCAGCAGTGCACACAGGGAGGGAATTGGAAACACCATATATTTT. It specifies CASSAHREGIGNTIYF.

The rearrangement links TRBV5-6 to TRBJ2-2, with 8 nucleotides matching TRBD2. With 4 bases clipped from V and 7 bases from J, the junction kept 9 bases outside the gene matches. In germline, CDR1 is SGHDT, CDR2 YYEEEE. This CDR3 region has 15 residues. The CDR3 sequence: CASSPGLGGVGELFF. The CDR3 region has the DNA TGTGCCAGCAGCCCGGGACTAGGGGGAGTCGGGGAGCTGTTTTTT.

The V gene is TRBV5-1, the J gene TRBJ1-4, with 10 positions matching TRBD1. The V segment lost 2 bases and the J segment 3 bases; nucleotides outside the gene matches: 1. The CDR3 loop spans 15 amino acids. The germline V gene encodes CDR1 SGHRS and CDR2 YFSETQ. CDR3 bases: TGCGCCAGCAGCTTAGGACAGGGGGCTAATGAAAAACTGTTTTTT. It yields the protein CASSLGQGANEKLFF.

A remark on this clone: Other DNA sequences in this specimen translate into the identical CDR3. The chain uses TRBV7-9 and TRBJ2-5; 13 nucleotides align to TRBD2. V lost 4 bases, J lost 4 bases, and 3 bases stayed unmatched. The V gene's germline CDR1 is SEHNR and CDR2 FQNEAQ (reference sequence). This CDR3 spans 15 amino acids. The CDR3 sequence is CASSSGLAGIETQYF. The CDR3 DNA sequence: TGTGCCAGCAGCTCGGGACTAGCGGGGATAGAGACCCAGTACTTC.

This chain links TRBV4-1 with TRBJ2-5; 7 nucleotides match TRBD1. This CDR3 has 15 amino acids. Germline V CDR1 and CDR2: MGHRA, YSYEKL. Trimming at V came to 1 base and at J to 5 bases, leaving 7 bases not matched to a gene. The CDR3 here is CASSQGVDREETQYF. CDR3 bases: TGCGCCAGCAGCCAAGGAGTCGACAGGGAGGAGACCCAGTACTTC.

This clone was counted once. This chain joins TRBV6-1 and TRBJ1-2; the match to TRBD1 covers 8 bases. This CDR3 has 15 residues. Trimming at V came to 0 bases and at J to 4 bases, leaving 4 bases not matched to a gene. Germline V gene data show CDR1 as MNHNS and CDR2 as SASEGT. CDR3 amino acids: CASSEAQGAVYGYTF. CDR3 in DNA: TGTGCCAGCAGTGAAGCCCAGGGGGCGGTCTATGGCTACACCTTC.